A selection of T cell receptor beta chains follows, all from one sample in a study of OX40 agonist ivuxolimab in advanced cancers. The table came from immunoSEQ multiplex PCR; TCRdb's copy has only in-frame clones and leaves some out. The table has around 30,000 clones, about four fifths seen once. Sequenced material: CD4+ or CD8+ T cells sorted from blood, taken in a trial of the OX40 agonist ivuxolimab. Receptor source: an adult with an advanced solid tumor such as melanoma, head and neck, liver or kidney cancer. Both conserved end residues are part of each CDR3. The order of the fields is J gene, clone size, D gene, V gene, CDR3 protein, CDR3 DNA. D genes are given only for firm matches. A clone size is listed for some rows: how often the clone was seen (once, few, many), or a class if it is expanded.

j_gene: TRBJ2-6; abundance: few; d_gene: TRBD1; v_gene: TRBV4-3; CDR3aa: CASSPGGSLGANVLTF; CDR3nt: TGCGCCAGCAGCCCAGGGGGTTCGCTGGGGGCCAACGTCCTGACTTTC
j_gene: TRBJ2-2; abundance: .; d_gene: .; v_gene: TRBV28; CDR3aa: CASSDPRPQGTGELFF; CDR3nt: TGTGCCAGCAGTGACCCGCGTCCGCAGGGCACCGGGGAGCTGTTTTTT
j_gene: TRBJ2-3; abundance: few; d_gene: TRBD2; v_gene: TRBV9; CDR3aa: CASSLRGDSTDTQYF; CDR3nt: TGTGCCAGCAGCTTGCGGGGGGACAGCACAGATACGCAGTATTTT
j_gene: TRBJ2-4; abundance: .; d_gene: TRBD2; v_gene: TRBV7-2; CDR3aa: CASSSQPGLAGIQYF; CDR3nt: TGTGCCAGCAGCTCCCAGCCGGGACTAGCGGGAATTCAGTACTTC
j_gene: TRBJ2-1; abundance: few; d_gene: TRBD2; v_gene: TRBV5-1; CDR3aa: CASSLANRLAGAGQFF; CDR3nt: TGCGCCAGCAGCTTGGCCAACCGACTAGCGGGAGCGGGGCAGTTCTTC
j_gene: TRBJ2-7; abundance: .; d_gene: .; v_gene: TRBV6-6; CDR3aa: CASTKQGVYEQYF; CDR3nt: TGTGCCAGCACCAAACAGGGTGTGTACGAGCAGTACTTC
j_gene: TRBJ2-7; abundance: .; d_gene: .; v_gene: TRBV5-1; CDR3aa: CASSLDSSSYEQYF; CDR3nt: TGCGCCAGCAGCCTGGACAGCTCCTCCTACGAGCAGTACTTC
j_gene: TRBJ1-5; abundance: .; d_gene: TRBD1; v_gene: TRBV28; CDR3aa: CASSSGTGGLQPQHF; CDR3nt: TGTGCCAGCAGTTCCGGGACAGGGGGTCTTCAGCCCCAGCATTTT
j_gene: TRBJ2-1; abundance: .; d_gene: TRBD2; v_gene: TRBV7-3; CDR3aa: CASSLNGRAYNEQFF; CDR3nt: TGTGCCAGCAGCTTAAACGGGAGGGCCTACAATGAGCAGTTCTTC
j_gene: TRBJ2-7; abundance: .; d_gene: .; v_gene: TRBV30; CDR3aa: CAWSTGPYEQYF; CDR3nt: TGTGCCTGGAGTACAGGACCCTACGAGCAGTACTTC
j_gene: TRBJ1-1; abundance: .; d_gene: .; v_gene: TRBV5-1; CDR3aa: CASSLVGGVDTEAFF; CDR3nt: TGCGCCAGCAGCTTGGTGGGTGGGGTGGACACTGAAGCTTTCTTT
j_gene: TRBJ1-2; abundance: .; d_gene: .; v_gene: TRBV6-1; CDR3aa: CASSGGHNYGYTF; CDR3nt: TGTGCCAGCAGCGGGGGACATAACTATGGCTACACCTTC
j_gene: TRBJ2-7; abundance: .; d_gene: TRBD1; v_gene: TRBV7-2; CDR3aa: CASSLNRGYEQYF; CDR3nt: TGTGCCAGCAGCTTAAACAGGGGTTACGAGCAGTACTTC
j_gene: TRBJ2-3; abundance: few; d_gene: TRBD2; v_gene: TRBV7-6; CDR3aa: CASSQRRGTQYF; CDR3nt: TGTGCCAGCAGCCAGAGGCGGGGGACGCAGTATTTT
j_gene: TRBJ1-2; abundance: .; d_gene: TRBD1; v_gene: TRBV5-4; CDR3aa: CASSLTGQDYGYTF; CDR3nt: TGTGCCAGCAGCTTAACGGGACAGGACTATGGCTACACCTTC
j_gene: TRBJ2-5; abundance: .; d_gene: .; v_gene: TRBV19; CDR3aa: CASRPVDRETQYF; CDR3nt: TGTGCCAGTAGGCCCGTAGACCGTGAGACCCAGTACTTC
j_gene: TRBJ1-1; abundance: .; d_gene: TRBD1; v_gene: TRBV5-6; CDR3aa: CASSRGQGTFLNTEAFF; CDR3nt: TGTGCCAGCAGCCGAGGACAGGGGACCTTCTTGAACACTGAAGCTTTCTTT
j_gene: TRBJ1-5; abundance: .; d_gene: .; v_gene: TRBV6-1; CDR3aa: CASSVTGFNQPQHF; CDR3nt: TGTGCCAGCAGCGTAACAGGGTTTAATCAGCCCCAGCATTTT
j_gene: TRBJ2-2; abundance: .; d_gene: .; v_gene: TRBV5-6; CDR3aa: CASSFKGPLTNTGELFF; CDR3nt: TGTGCCAGCAGCTTTAAGGGACCGCTAACGAACACCGGGGAGCTGTTTTTT
j_gene: TRBJ1-5; abundance: .; d_gene: .; v_gene: TRBV5-8; CDR3aa: CASRGDFNQPQHF; CDR3nt: TGTGCCAGCAGGGGGGACTTCAATCAGCCCCAGCATTTT
j_gene: TRBJ2-3; abundance: .; d_gene: .; v_gene: TRBV2; CDR3aa: CASNLDPTDTQYF; CDR3nt: TGTGCCAGCAATCTCGACCCCACAGATACGCAGTATTTT
j_gene: TRBJ1-2; abundance: .; d_gene: TRBD1; v_gene: TRBV6-5; CDR3aa: CASSAPGTGYGYTF; CDR3nt: TGTGCCAGCAGTGCCCCCGGGACAGGCTATGGCTACACCTTC
j_gene: TRBJ2-1; abundance: few; d_gene: TRBD2; v_gene: TRBV7-2; CDR3aa: CASSPHVSGRNNEQFF; CDR3nt: TGTGCCAGCAGCCCCCATGTTAGCGGGAGGAATAATGAGCAGTTCTTC
j_gene: TRBJ2-5; abundance: .; d_gene: TRBD2; v_gene: TRBV29-1; CDR3aa: CSVEVLAGLETQYF; CDR3nt: TGCAGCGTTGAAGTACTAGCGGGACTGGAGACCCAGTACTTC
j_gene: TRBJ2-7; abundance: .; d_gene: .; v_gene: TRBV7-2; CDR3aa: CASSVSADVSYEQYF; CDR3nt: TGTGCCAGCAGCGTATCCGCCGATGTCTCCTACGAGCAGTACTTC
j_gene: TRBJ2-3; abundance: .; d_gene: .; v_gene: TRBV21-1; CDR3aa: CASSPCQRGTQYF; CDR3nt: TGTGCCAGCAGCCCGTGTCAGAGGGGCACGCAGTATTTT
j_gene: TRBJ1-2; abundance: once; d_gene: .; v_gene: TRBV7-1; CDR3aa: CASTSQAGEGYTF; CDR3nt: TGTGCCAGCACCAGTCAGGCAGGGGAAGGCTACACCTTC
j_gene: TRBJ1-1; abundance: .; d_gene: TRBD1; v_gene: TRBV5-1; CDR3aa: CASSWGTGIKLNTEAFF; CDR3nt: TGCGCCAGCAGCTGGGGGACAGGAATCAAATTGAACACTGAAGCTTTCTTT
j_gene: TRBJ1-1; abundance: once; d_gene: TRBD1; v_gene: TRBV5-6; CDR3aa: CASSSTGGTEAFF; CDR3nt: TGTGCCAGCAGCAGTACAGGGGGCACTGAAGCTTTCTTT
j_gene: TRBJ2-7; abundance: .; d_gene: .; v_gene: TRBV7-3; CDR3aa: CASSPTRSHEQYF; CDR3nt: TGTGCCAGCAGCCCAACTAGGAGTCATGAGCAGTACTTC
j_gene: TRBJ2-3; abundance: .; d_gene: TRBD1; v_gene: TRBV5-1; CDR3aa: CASSTTDRGGTDTQYF; CDR3nt: TGCGCCAGCAGCACTACGGACAGGGGCGGCACAGATACGCAGTATTTT
j_gene: TRBJ2-4; abundance: .; d_gene: .; v_gene: TRBV4-3; CDR3aa: CASSQDGGIQYF; CDR3nt: TGCGCCAGCAGCCAAGACGGCGGCATTCAGTACTTC
j_gene: TRBJ1-2; abundance: .; d_gene: .; v_gene: TRBV5-4; CDR3aa: CASSLARAAYGYTF; CDR3nt: TGTGCCAGCAGCTTGGCCAGGGCAGCCTATGGCTACACCTTC
j_gene: TRBJ2-2; abundance: .; d_gene: .; v_gene: TRBV28; CDR3aa: CASSYGQANTGELFF; CDR3nt: TGTGCCAGCAGTTACGGACAAGCGAACACCGGGGAGCTGTTTTTT
j_gene: TRBJ1-4; abundance: once; d_gene: TRBD1; v_gene: TRBV4-1; CDR3aa: CASSPTGGATNEKLFF; CDR3nt: TGCGCCAGCAGCCCGACAGGGGGTGCAACTAATGAAAAACTGTTTTTT
j_gene: TRBJ2-1; abundance: .; d_gene: TRBD1; v_gene: TRBV7-2; CDR3aa: CASSLRVGTGGAGEQFF; CDR3nt: TGTGCCAGCAGCTTAAGGGTCGGGACAGGGGGCGCGGGTGAGCAGTTCTTC
j_gene: TRBJ2-7; abundance: .; d_gene: TRBD2; v_gene: TRBV7-2; CDR3aa: CASSSPGLKTYEQYF; CDR3nt: TGTGCCAGCAGCTCCCCGGGACTAAAGACCTACGAGCAGTACTTC
j_gene: TRBJ1-4; abundance: .; d_gene: .; v_gene: TRBV6-6; CDR3aa: CASSSGWANEKLFF; CDR3nt: TGTGCCAGCAGTTCAGGGTGGGCTAATGAAAAACTGTTTTTT
j_gene: TRBJ1-2; abundance: .; d_gene: .; v_gene: TRBV19; CDR3aa: CASSNRPSYGYTF; CDR3nt: TGTGCCAGTAGCAACCGACCGAGTTATGGCTACACCTTC
j_gene: TRBJ1-5; abundance: .; d_gene: .; v_gene: TRBV10-3; CDR3aa: CAISELGNSNQPQHF; CDR3nt: TGTGCCATCAGTGAGTTGGGAAATAGCAATCAGCCCCAGCATTTT
j_gene: TRBJ2-7; abundance: few; d_gene: TRBD1; v_gene: TRBV5-1; CDR3aa: CASSSRQGGSSEQYF; CDR3nt: TGCGCCAGCAGCTCACGACAGGGGGGCTCAAGCGAGCAGTACTTC